This T cell receptor beta chain derives from a study of post-analysis software for immune sequencing data. Study-wide findings and caveats: There were five TRBV segments more frequent in patients than controls, and TRBV5-6, TRBV5-1 and TRBV20-1 were among them. Strong co-clustering by F measure was evident for samples that had been prepared in the same batch.

Included in the TCR beta cDNA libraries were unique molecular identifiers. MiXCR, run by TCRdb on the PCR reads, gives a single entry per CDR3 protein. The data contain around 500,000 distinct CDR3 sequences, around 36% of them singletons. The length of the CDR3 is 15 residues. Germline CDR1 SGDLS, CDR2 YYNGEE. Trimming removed 0 bases at V and 7 bases at J, with 16 bases between. About this clonotype itself: The antigen is not known.

The sequence was obtained from a girl between 2 and 17 years old with multiple sclerosis. The chain recombines TRBV9 with TRBJ1-2; D might be TRBD1 (6 bases). The sequenced sample consisted of blood. The CDR3 spells CASSVDWGPTPGYTF. The CDR3 DNA reads as TGTGCCAGCAGCGTAGATTGGGGGCCGACCCCTGGCTACACCTTC.